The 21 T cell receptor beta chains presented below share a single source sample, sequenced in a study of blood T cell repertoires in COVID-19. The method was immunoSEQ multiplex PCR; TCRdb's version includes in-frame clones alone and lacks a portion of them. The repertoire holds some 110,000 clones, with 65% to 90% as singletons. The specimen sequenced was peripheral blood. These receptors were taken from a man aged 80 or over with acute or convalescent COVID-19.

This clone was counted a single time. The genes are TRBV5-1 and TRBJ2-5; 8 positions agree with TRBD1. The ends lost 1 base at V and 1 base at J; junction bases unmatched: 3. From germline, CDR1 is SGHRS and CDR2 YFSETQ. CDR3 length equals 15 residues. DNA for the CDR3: TGCGCCAGCAGCTTGCGAGGGACAGGCCAAGAGACCCAGTACTTC. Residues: CASSLRGTGQETQYF.

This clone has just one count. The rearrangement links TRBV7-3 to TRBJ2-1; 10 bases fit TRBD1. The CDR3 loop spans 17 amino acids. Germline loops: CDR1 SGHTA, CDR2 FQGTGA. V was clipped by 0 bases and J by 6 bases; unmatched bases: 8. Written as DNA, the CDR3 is TGTGCCAGCAGCTTAACTGGGACAGGGGTCGGGAGCAATGAGCAGTTCTTC. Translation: CASSLTGTGVGSNEQFF.

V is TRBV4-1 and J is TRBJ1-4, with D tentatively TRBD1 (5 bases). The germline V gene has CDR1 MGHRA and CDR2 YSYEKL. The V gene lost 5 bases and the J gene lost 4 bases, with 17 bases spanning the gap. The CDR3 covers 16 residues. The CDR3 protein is CASSGSPRQFNEKLFF. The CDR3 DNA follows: TGCGCCAGCAGCGGAAGTCCGAGACAGTTTAATGAAAAACTGTTTTTT.

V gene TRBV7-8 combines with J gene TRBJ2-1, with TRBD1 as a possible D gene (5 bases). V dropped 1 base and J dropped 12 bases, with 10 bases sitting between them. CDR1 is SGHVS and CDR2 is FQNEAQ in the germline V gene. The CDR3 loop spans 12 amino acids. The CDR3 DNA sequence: TGTGCCAGCAGCTTAGGGGGCTATGGGCAGTTCTTC. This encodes CASSLGGYGQFF.

This CDR3 is CASSLRAGVRGELFF. The CDR3 DNA follows: TGTGCCAGCAGCTTACGAGCGGGAGTACGGGGGGAGCTGTTTTTT. This rearrangement joins TRBV5-5 to TRBJ2-2, with 8 bases matching TRBD2. V was pared by 2 bases and J by 8 bases, with 8 bases of the junction left unmatched. The V gene's germline CDR1 is SGHKS and CDR2 YYEKEE (reference sequence). CDR3 length: 15 residues.

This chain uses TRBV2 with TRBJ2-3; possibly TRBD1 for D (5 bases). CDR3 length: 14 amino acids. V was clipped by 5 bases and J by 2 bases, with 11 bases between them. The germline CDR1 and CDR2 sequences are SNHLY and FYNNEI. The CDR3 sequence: CASSIDRPTDTQYF. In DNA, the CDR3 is TGTGCCAGCAGTATTGACAGACCCACAGATACGCAGTATTTT.

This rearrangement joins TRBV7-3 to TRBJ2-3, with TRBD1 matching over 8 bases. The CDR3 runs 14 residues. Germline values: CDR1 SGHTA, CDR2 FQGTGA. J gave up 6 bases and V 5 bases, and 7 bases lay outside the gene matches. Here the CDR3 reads CASSLAGGRDTQYF. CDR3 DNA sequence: TGTGCCAGCAGCCTGGCAGGGGGCAGGGATACGCAGTATTTT.

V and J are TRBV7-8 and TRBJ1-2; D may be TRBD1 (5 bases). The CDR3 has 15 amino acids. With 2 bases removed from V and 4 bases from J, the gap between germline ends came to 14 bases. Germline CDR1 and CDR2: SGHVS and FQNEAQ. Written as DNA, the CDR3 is TGTGCCAGCAGCTTACAGGGCCCCACCAGCTATGGCTACACCTTC. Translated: CASSLQGPTSYGYTF.

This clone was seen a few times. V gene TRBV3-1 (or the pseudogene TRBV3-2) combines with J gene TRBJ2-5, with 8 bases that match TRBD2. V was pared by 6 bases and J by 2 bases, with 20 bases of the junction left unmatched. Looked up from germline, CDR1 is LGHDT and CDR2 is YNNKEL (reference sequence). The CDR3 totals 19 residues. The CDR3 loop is CASSPETKTSAIKQETQYF. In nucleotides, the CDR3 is TGTGCCAGCAGTCCCGAGACAAAGACTAGCGCAATAAAGCAAGAGACCCAGTACTTC.

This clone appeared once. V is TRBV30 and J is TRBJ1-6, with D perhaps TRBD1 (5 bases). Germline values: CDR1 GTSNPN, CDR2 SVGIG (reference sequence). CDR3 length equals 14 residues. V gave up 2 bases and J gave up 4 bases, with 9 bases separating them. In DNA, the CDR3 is TGTGCCTGGAGTCGGACAAGATATAATTCACCCCTCCACTTT. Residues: CAWSRTRYNSPLHF.

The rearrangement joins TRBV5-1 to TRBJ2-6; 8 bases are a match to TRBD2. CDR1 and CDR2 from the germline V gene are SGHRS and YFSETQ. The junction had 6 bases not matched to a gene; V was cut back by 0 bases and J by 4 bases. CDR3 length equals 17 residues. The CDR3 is CASSLVAGLSGANVLTF. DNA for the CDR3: TGCGCCAGCAGCTTGGTAGCGGGATTGTCCGGGGCCAACGTCCTGACTTTC.

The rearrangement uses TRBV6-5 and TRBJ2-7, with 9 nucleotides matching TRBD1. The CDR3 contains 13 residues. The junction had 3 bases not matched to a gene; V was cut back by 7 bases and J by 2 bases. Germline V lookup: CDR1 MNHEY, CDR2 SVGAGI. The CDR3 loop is CASKRQGAYEQYF. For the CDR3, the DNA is TGTGCCAGCAAGAGACAGGGGGCCTACGAGCAGTACTTC.

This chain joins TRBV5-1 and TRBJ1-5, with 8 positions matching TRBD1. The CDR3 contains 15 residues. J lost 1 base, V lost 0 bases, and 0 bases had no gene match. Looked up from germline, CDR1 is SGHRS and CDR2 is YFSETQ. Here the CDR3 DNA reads TGCGCCAGCAGCTTGGGGACAGGGAGCAATCAGCCCCAGCATTTT. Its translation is CASSLGTGSNQPQHF.

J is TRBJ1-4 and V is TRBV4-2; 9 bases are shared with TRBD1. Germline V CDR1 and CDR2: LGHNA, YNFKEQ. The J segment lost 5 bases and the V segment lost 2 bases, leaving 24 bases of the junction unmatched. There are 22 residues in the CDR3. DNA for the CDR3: TGTGCCAGCAGCCAACCGCCTGGTTGGGTGGGACAGGGCTCGGGTACAAATGAAAAACTGTTTTTT. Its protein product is CASSQPPGWVGQGSGTNEKLFF.

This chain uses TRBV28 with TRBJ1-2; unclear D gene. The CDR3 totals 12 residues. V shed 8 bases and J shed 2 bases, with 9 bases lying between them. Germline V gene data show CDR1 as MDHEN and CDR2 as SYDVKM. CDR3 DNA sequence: TGTGCCAGCTCCGCCGGGAACTATGGCTACACCTTC. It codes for CASSAGNYGYTF.

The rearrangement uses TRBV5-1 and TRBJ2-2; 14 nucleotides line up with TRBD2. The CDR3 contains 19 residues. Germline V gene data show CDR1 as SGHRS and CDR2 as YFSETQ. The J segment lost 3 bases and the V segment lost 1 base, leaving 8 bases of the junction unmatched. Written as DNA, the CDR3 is TGCGCCAGCAGCTTGCCTAGGACTAGCGGGAGGAGTCACACCGGGGAGCTGTTTTTT. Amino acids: CASSLPRTSGRSHTGELFF.

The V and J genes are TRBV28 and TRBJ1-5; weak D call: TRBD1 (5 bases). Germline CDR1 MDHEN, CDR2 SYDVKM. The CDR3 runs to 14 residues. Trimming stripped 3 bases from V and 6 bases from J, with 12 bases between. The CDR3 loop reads CASSFGRVGQPQHF. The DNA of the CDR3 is TGTGCCAGCAGTTTCGGCAGGGTCGGTCAGCCCCAGCATTTT.

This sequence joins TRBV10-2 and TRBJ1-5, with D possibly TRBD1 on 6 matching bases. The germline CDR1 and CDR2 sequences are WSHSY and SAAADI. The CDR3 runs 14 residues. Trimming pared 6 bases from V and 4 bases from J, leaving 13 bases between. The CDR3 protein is CASSRGSGNQPQHF. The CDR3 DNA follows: TGCGCCAGCAGCAGGGGATCAGGGAATCAGCCCCAGCATTTT.

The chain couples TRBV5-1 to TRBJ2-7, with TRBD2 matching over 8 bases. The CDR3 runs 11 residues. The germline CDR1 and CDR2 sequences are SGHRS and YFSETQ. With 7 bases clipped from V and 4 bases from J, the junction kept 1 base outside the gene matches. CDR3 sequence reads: CASREGYEQYF. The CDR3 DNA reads TGCGCCAGCCGGGAGGGATACGAGCAGTACTTC.

The CDR3 nucleotides are TGCGCCAGCAGCTTGCTAGTGGACTCCTACGAGCAGTACTTC. Translation: CASSLLVDSYEQYF. The V and J genes are TRBV5-1 and TRBJ2-7; no reliable D call. The CDR3 is 14 amino acids. Germline CDR1 is SGHRS and CDR2 is YFSETQ. Deletions cut 1 base from V and 0 bases from J, with 8 bases between.

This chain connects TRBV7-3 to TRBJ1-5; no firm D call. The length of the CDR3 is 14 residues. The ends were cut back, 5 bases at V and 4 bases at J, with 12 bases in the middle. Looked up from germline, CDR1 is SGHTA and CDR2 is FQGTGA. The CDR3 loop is CASSQPGDNQPQHF. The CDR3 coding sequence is TGTGCCAGCAGCCAACCGGGAGATAATCAGCCCCAGCATTTT. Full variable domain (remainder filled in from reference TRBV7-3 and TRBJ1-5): GAGVSQTPSNKVTEKGKYVELRCDPISGHTALYWYRQSLGQGPEFLIYFQGTGAADDSGLPNDRFFAVRPEGSVSTLKIQRTERGDSAVYLCASSQPGDNQPQHFGDGTRLSIL.